Listed here is a single T cell receptor beta chain. Authors of the study amplified TCR beta CDR3 regions from RNA transcripts. Initially, a first-round RT-PCR of the TCR CDR3 employed the HTBI primer set. TCRdb re-derived calls from the multiplex PCR reads in MiXCR, one entry per CDR3 protein. The table shows about 350,000 distinct CDR3 sequences, with 15% to 20% occurring only once. The sample comes from a study of T cells in Graves' hyperthyroidism and ophthalmopathy. Graves' hyperthyroidism was deemed stable absent ophthalmopathy progression within 18 months. Any patient presenting with uncontrolled infection, other autoimmune disease, pregnancy or lactation was left out. Germline V gives CDR1 MGHRA, CDR2 YSYEKL. V was shortened by 7 bases and J by 4 bases, with 16 bases between the two germline ends. CDR3 size: 14 residues.

The chain links TRBV4-1 to TRBJ1-1; the D gene is possibly TRBD1 (6 bases). Input material: blood. This receptor was identified in a woman between 18 and 29 years old with Graves' hyperthyroidism. This CDR3 is CASTIGGLPTEAFF. The CDR3 region has the DNA TGCGCCAGCACCATCGGGGGCCTACCCACTGAAGCTTTCTTT.